A selection of T cell receptor beta chains follows, all from one sample in a study of shared clonotypes between healthy human individuals. Sequenced by immunoSEQ multiplex PCR; TCRdb stores in-frame clones only, minus some. This table holds over a million clones, just under 99% found once. The sample was naive CD4+ T cells sorted from blood. The receptors were gathered from a man younger than 40 in good health. Both conserved end residues are part of each CDR3. Fields, in order: J gene, clone size, CDR3 length, V gene, D gene, CDR3 protein, CDR3 DNA. The D gene is left open where the match is weak. Clone size is given for some rows only: seen once, a few or many times, or a class if the clone is expanded.

j_gene: TRBJ1-2; abundance: NA; len: 16; v_gene: TRBV7-9; d_gene: TRBD1; CDR3aa: CASTPTGAKTGYGYTF; CDR3nt: TGTGCCAGCACCCCGACAGGGGCCAAAACCGGCTATGGCTACACCTTC
j_gene: TRBJ2-5; abundance: NA; len: 15; v_gene: TRBV9; d_gene: NA; CDR3aa: CASSVGLAQRETQYF; CDR3nt: TGTGCCAGCAGCGTAGGGCTAGCTCAGAGAGAGACCCAGTACTTC
j_gene: TRBJ2-5; abundance: NA; len: 18; v_gene: TRBV4-3; d_gene: TRBD2; CDR3aa: CASSQGGGASGGKETQYF; CDR3nt: TGCGCCAGCAGCCAAGGGGGCGGGGCTAGCGGAGGAAAAGAGACCCAGTACTTC
j_gene: TRBJ2-1; abundance: NA; len: 15; v_gene: TRBV4-3; d_gene: TRBD2; CDR3aa: CASSERTSGHNEQFF; CDR3nt: TGCGCCAGCAGTGAACGGACTAGCGGCCACAATGAGCAGTTCTTC
j_gene: TRBJ2-5; abundance: NA; len: 14; v_gene: TRBV5-1; d_gene: TRBD2; CDR3aa: CASNPGGLKETQYF; CDR3nt: TGCGCCAGCAACCCTGGGGGACTAAAAGAGACCCAGTACTTC
j_gene: TRBJ1-2; abundance: once; len: 12; v_gene: TRBV19; d_gene: NA; CDR3aa: CASRPETYGYTF; CDR3nt: TGTGCCAGTAGACCGGAGACCTATGGCTACACCTTC
j_gene: TRBJ1-2; abundance: NA; len: 19; v_gene: TRBV21-1; d_gene: NA; CDR3aa: CASSLRDHRRTGNNYGYTF; CDR3nt: TGTGCCAGCAGCCTCAGGGACCACCGGAGGACAGGTAATAACTATGGCTACACCTTC
j_gene: TRBJ2-7; abundance: NA; len: 13; v_gene: TRBV5-1; d_gene: NA; CDR3aa: CASSSGVPLEQYF; CDR3nt: TGCGCCAGCAGTTCGGGAGTCCCCCTCGAGCAGTACTTC
j_gene: TRBJ2-7; abundance: NA; len: 18; v_gene: TRBV14; d_gene: NA; CDR3aa: CASSHHQVGQLGNYEQYF; CDR3nt: TGTGCCAGCAGCCATCATCAAGTTGGGCAGCTGGGAAACTACGAGCAGTACTTC
j_gene: TRBJ2-1; abundance: NA; len: 16; v_gene: TRBV5-1; d_gene: NA; CDR3aa: CASTLAGAGIYNEQFF; CDR3nt: TGCGCCAGCACTTTGGCTGGTGCAGGGATCTACAATGAGCAGTTCTTC
j_gene: TRBJ1-5; abundance: NA; len: 12; v_gene: TRBV25-1; d_gene: NA; CDR3aa: CASSVGDQPQHF; CDR3nt: TGTGCCAGCAGTGTGGGAGATCAGCCCCAGCATTTT
j_gene: TRBJ2-7; abundance: once; len: 16; v_gene: TRBV29-1; d_gene: TRBD1; CDR3aa: CSAKPGQASCYYEQYF; CDR3nt: TGCAGCGCCAAACCGGGACAGGCCTCCTGCTACTACGAGCAGTACTTC
j_gene: TRBJ2-2; abundance: NA; len: 16; v_gene: TRBV7-6; d_gene: TRBD2; CDR3aa: CASSLEAGGNTGELFF; CDR3nt: TGTGCCAGCAGCTTAGAAGCGGGAGGGAACACCGGGGAGCTGTTTTTT
j_gene: TRBJ2-1; abundance: NA; len: 15; v_gene: TRBV30; d_gene: TRBD2; CDR3aa: CAWSATSGRAREQFF; CDR3nt: TGTGCCTGGAGTGCAACTAGCGGGAGGGCCCGGGAGCAGTTCTTC
j_gene: TRBJ2-7; abundance: NA; len: 12; v_gene: TRBV5-1; d_gene: NA; CDR3aa: CASSPTGFEQYF; CDR3nt: TGCGCCAGCAGCCCAACAGGGTTCGAGCAGTACTTC
j_gene: TRBJ2-1; abundance: once; len: 15; v_gene: TRBV5-4; d_gene: NA; CDR3aa: CASSFLDSSYNEQFF; CDR3nt: TGTGCCAGCAGCTTCCTAGACAGTTCCTACAATGAGCAGTTCTTC
j_gene: TRBJ2-7; abundance: NA; len: 20; v_gene: TRBV18; d_gene: NA; CDR3aa: CASSPISGSGQPLSSYEQYF; CDR3nt: TGTGCCAGCTCACCGATCTCTGGGTCCGGCCAACCTCTGAGCTCCTACGAGCAGTACTTC
j_gene: TRBJ2-1; abundance: NA; len: 15; v_gene: TRBV6-1; d_gene: TRBD2; CDR3aa: CASCSFSGSVDEQFF; CDR3nt: TGTGCCAGCTGTTCATTTAGCGGGAGTGTGGATGAGCAGTTCTTC
j_gene: TRBJ2-3; abundance: NA; len: 13; v_gene: TRBV11-2; d_gene: NA; CDR3aa: CASSFGTTVTQYF; CDR3nt: TGTGCCAGCAGCTTTGGAACTACCGTTACGCAGTATTTT
j_gene: TRBJ1-1; abundance: once; len: 12; v_gene: TRBV30; d_gene: NA; CDR3aa: CAWRSENTEAFF; CDR3nt: TGTGCCTGGAGGAGTGAAAACACTGAAGCTTTCTTT
j_gene: TRBJ2-2; abundance: NA; len: 13; v_gene: TRBV7-3; d_gene: NA; CDR3aa: CASSPPKPGELFF; CDR3nt: TGTGCCAGCAGCCCCCCCAAACCCGGGGAGCTGTTTTTT
j_gene: TRBJ1-3; abundance: NA; len: 16; v_gene: TRBV25-1; d_gene: TRBD1; CDR3aa: CASKPPGQGVGDTIYF; CDR3nt: TGTGCCAGCAAACCCCCGGGACAGGGAGTCGGTGACACCATATATTTT
j_gene: TRBJ2-7; abundance: NA; len: 13; v_gene: TRBV9; d_gene: TRBD1; CDR3aa: CASSAGQAAEQYF; CDR3nt: TGTGCCAGCAGCGCGGGACAGGCGGCCGAGCAGTACTTC
j_gene: TRBJ1-5; abundance: NA; len: 15; v_gene: TRBV18; d_gene: NA; CDR3aa: CASSPGLVKLQPQHF; CDR3nt: TGTGCCAGCTCACCTGGTCTTGTGAAGCTTCAGCCCCAGCATTTT
j_gene: TRBJ2-3; abundance: NA; len: 16; v_gene: TRBV5-1; d_gene: NA; CDR3aa: CASSLAGTSTTDTQYF; CDR3nt: TGCGCCAGCAGCTTGGCCGGTACAAGTACCACAGATACGCAGTATTTT
j_gene: TRBJ2-3; abundance: NA; len: 11; v_gene: TRBV11-2; d_gene: NA; CDR3aa: CASSRGDTQYF; CDR3nt: TGTGCCAGCAGCCGTGGAGATACGCAGTATTTT
j_gene: TRBJ1-2; abundance: NA; len: 15; v_gene: TRBV5-1; d_gene: TRBD1; CDR3aa: CASSLADRANYGYTF; CDR3nt: TGCGCCAGCAGCTTGGCAGACAGGGCCAACTATGGCTACACCTTC
j_gene: TRBJ1-2; abundance: NA; len: 11; v_gene: TRBV28; d_gene: NA; CDR3aa: CASSSLDGYTF; CDR3nt: TGTGCCAGCAGTTCCTTGGATGGCTACACCTTC
j_gene: TRBJ2-6; abundance: NA; len: 18; v_gene: TRBV7-2; d_gene: NA; CDR3aa: CASSFLRGLMGGANVLTF; CDR3nt: TGTGCCAGCAGCTTCCTGCGGGGGCTGATGGGAGGGGCCAACGTCCTGACTTTC
j_gene: TRBJ1-2; abundance: NA; len: 19; v_gene: TRBV7-8; d_gene: TRBD1; CDR3aa: CASSQSRDRGVDLTYGYTF; CDR3nt: TGTGCCAGCAGCCAGAGCCGGGACAGGGGAGTAGACCTCACCTATGGCTACACCTTC
j_gene: TRBJ2-5; abundance: NA; len: 12; v_gene: TRBV5-4; d_gene: NA; CDR3aa: CASSLEPETQYF; CDR3nt: TGTGCCAGCAGCTTGGAGCCAGAGACCCAGTACTTC
j_gene: TRBJ2-1; abundance: once; len: 14; v_gene: TRBV9; d_gene: NA; CDR3aa: CASRRDDSYNEQFF; CDR3nt: TGTGCCAGCAGAAGAGATGACTCCTACAATGAGCAGTTCTTC
j_gene: TRBJ2-5; abundance: NA; len: 14; v_gene: TRBV5-1; d_gene: NA; CDR3aa: CASSRSGDQETQYF; CDR3nt: TGCGCCAGCAGCCGCAGCGGAGATCAAGAGACCCAGTACTTC
j_gene: TRBJ1-5; abundance: NA; len: 14; v_gene: TRBV28; d_gene: NA; CDR3aa: CASSSGYRGQPQHF; CDR3nt: TGTGCCAGCAGTTCAGGGTATAGAGGACAGCCCCAGCATTTT
j_gene: TRBJ2-7; abundance: NA; len: 15; v_gene: TRBV4-3; d_gene: NA; CDR3aa: CASSHSSGGGHEQYF; CDR3nt: TGCGCCAGCAGCCACTCTAGCGGCGGGGGCCACGAGCAGTACTTC
j_gene: TRBJ1-1; abundance: NA; len: 13; v_gene: TRBV10-1; d_gene: NA; CDR3aa: CASSGGMNTEAFF; CDR3nt: TGCGCCAGCAGTGGCGGCATGAACACTGAAGCTTTCTTT
j_gene: TRBJ2-1; abundance: NA; len: 15; v_gene: TRBV11-2; d_gene: TRBD2; CDR3aa: CASSLAGREMGEQFF; CDR3nt: TGTGCCAGCAGCTTAGCGGGGCGGGAGATGGGTGAGCAGTTCTTC
j_gene: TRBJ2-3; abundance: NA; len: 16; v_gene: TRBV5-1; d_gene: TRBD2; CDR3aa: CASSPRLADLLDTQYF; CDR3nt: TGCGCCAGCAGCCCCCGACTAGCGGACCTTTTAGATACGCAGTATTTT
j_gene: TRBJ2-7; abundance: NA; len: 16; v_gene: TRBV28; d_gene: TRBD2; CDR3aa: CASSSPGTSVHREQYF; CDR3nt: TGTGCCAGCAGTTCCCCCGGGACTAGCGTTCATCGCGAGCAGTACTTC
j_gene: TRBJ1-1; abundance: NA; len: 15; v_gene: TRBV5-1; d_gene: NA; CDR3aa: CASSFPGRGNTEAFF; CDR3nt: TGCGCCAGCAGCTTCCCAGGTCGGGGAAACACTGAAGCTTTCTTT
j_gene: TRBJ1-5; abundance: NA; len: 17; v_gene: TRBV4-3; d_gene: NA; CDR3aa: CASSQPGRQLSNQPQHF; CDR3nt: TGCGCCAGCAGCCAACCCGGGAGGCAGCTCAGCAATCAGCCCCAGCATTTT
j_gene: TRBJ1-5; abundance: NA; len: 16; v_gene: TRBV4-2; d_gene: NA; CDR3aa: CASSQDLVYSNQPQHF; CDR3nt: TGTGCCAGCAGCCAAGATTTAGTTTATAGCAATCAGCCCCAGCATTTT
j_gene: TRBJ2-2; abundance: NA; len: 16; v_gene: TRBV11-2; d_gene: TRBD1; CDR3aa: CASSLGDRGSTGELFF; CDR3nt: TGTGCCAGCAGCTTGGGGGACAGGGGTAGCACCGGGGAGCTGTTTTTT
j_gene: TRBJ2-7; abundance: once; len: 17; v_gene: TRBV19; d_gene: TRBD1; CDR3aa: CASSSPSGTGRFGEQYF; CDR3nt: TGTGCCAGTAGTAGCCCATCCGGGACAGGGCGGTTTGGCGAGCAGTACTTC
j_gene: TRBJ1-5; abundance: NA; len: 12; v_gene: TRBV25-1; d_gene: NA; CDR3aa: CASSGGTQPQHF; CDR3nt: TGTGCCAGCAGTGGAGGGACACAGCCCCAGCATTTT
j_gene: TRBJ1-2; abundance: NA; len: 13; v_gene: TRBV7-9; d_gene: NA; CDR3aa: CASSLKGEYGYTF; CDR3nt: TGTGCCAGCAGCTTAAAGGGGGAATATGGCTACACCTTC
j_gene: TRBJ1-2; abundance: NA; len: 14; v_gene: TRBV28; d_gene: NA; CDR3aa: CASRGPGWIYGYTF; CDR3nt: TGTGCCAGCAGGGGTCCGGGTTGGATCTATGGCTACACCTTC
j_gene: TRBJ2-5; abundance: NA; len: 14; v_gene: TRBV5-4; d_gene: NA; CDR3aa: CASSQDRPQETQYF; CDR3nt: TGTGCCAGCAGCCAGGACAGACCACAAGAGACCCAGTACTTC
j_gene: TRBJ1-2; abundance: NA; len: 15; v_gene: TRBV30; d_gene: NA; CDR3aa: CAWSTTGLGNYGYTF; CDR3nt: TGTGCCTGGAGTACGACAGGCCTAGGGAACTATGGCTACACCTTC
j_gene: TRBJ1-1; abundance: NA; len: 14; v_gene: TRBV5-1; d_gene: NA; CDR3aa: CASSLLTGDTEAFF; CDR3nt: TGCGCCAGCAGCCTACTGACGGGGGACACTGAAGCTTTCTTT
j_gene: TRBJ1-2; abundance: NA; len: 15; v_gene: TRBV5-6; d_gene: TRBD1; CDR3aa: CASSAGQRDNYGYTF; CDR3nt: TGTGCCAGCAGCGCGGGACAGCGAGATAACTATGGCTACACCTTC
j_gene: TRBJ1-2; abundance: NA; len: 13; v_gene: TRBV7-9; d_gene: TRBD1; CDR3aa: CASSEGTVGGYTF; CDR3nt: TGTGCCAGCAGCGAAGGGACAGTGGGGGGCTACACCTTC
j_gene: TRBJ2-7; abundance: NA; len: 15; v_gene: TRBV5-1; d_gene: NA; CDR3aa: CASSLVMTEPSEQYF; CDR3nt: TGCGCCAGCAGCTTGGTTATGACAGAACCAAGCGAGCAGTACTTC
j_gene: TRBJ1-3; abundance: NA; len: 14; v_gene: TRBV9; d_gene: NA; CDR3aa: CASRGAGFGNTIYF; CDR3nt: TGTGCCAGCAGAGGGGCGGGTTTTGGAAACACCATATATTTT